Detailed here is one T cell receptor (beta chain). This sample is drawn from a study of CD8+CD57+ T cells in acquired aplastic anemia. Study-level background: Each DNA sample taken from sorted CD4+ and CD8+ cells came to approximately 3 ug on average.

Patients who underwent sequencing had shown CD8+CD57+ cell expansion by flow cytometry. V lost 6 bases, J lost 4 bases, and 13 bases lay in between. Germline CDR1 MNHNS, CDR2 SASEGT. The CDR3 totals 14 residues. TCR beta VDJ and CDR3 were profiled, and genomic DNA was the template. In TCRdb, the reads were re-called with MiXCR into one record per CDR3 protein. The repertoire holds roughly 250,000 distinct CDR3 sequences, with about 44% as singletons. Source material: sorted CD4+, CD8+, or CD8+CD57+ T cells (not recorded which) from PBMCs. The TCR originated in a human donor with aplastic anemia. The chain couples TRBV6-1 to TRBJ1-5; D not resolved. The DNA for the CDR3 is TGTGCCAGCAGCGCTCGCGGAAATAATCAGCCCCAGCATTTT. Amino acids: CASSARGNNQPQHF.